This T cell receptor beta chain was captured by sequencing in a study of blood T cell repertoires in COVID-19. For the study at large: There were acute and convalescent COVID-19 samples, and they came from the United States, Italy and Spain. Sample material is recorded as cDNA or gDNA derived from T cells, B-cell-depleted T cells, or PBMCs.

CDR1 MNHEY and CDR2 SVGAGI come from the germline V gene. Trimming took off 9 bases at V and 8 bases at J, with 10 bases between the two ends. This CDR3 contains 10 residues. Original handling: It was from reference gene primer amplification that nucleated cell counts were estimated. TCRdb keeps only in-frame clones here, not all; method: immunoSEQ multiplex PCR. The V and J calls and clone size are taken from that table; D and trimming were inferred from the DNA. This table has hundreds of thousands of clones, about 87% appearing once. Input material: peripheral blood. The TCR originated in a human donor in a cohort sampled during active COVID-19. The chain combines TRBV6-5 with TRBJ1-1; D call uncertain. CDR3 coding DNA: TGTGCCAGTGACGGGAAGGAAGCTTTCTTT. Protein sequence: CASDGKEAFF.